This TCR beta chain is from a study of T-cell memory formation after mild COVID-19. In the study overall: Across donors, TCR clusters were largely donor specific. Findings and caveats of the study: CD4+ clones that contracted lay mainly in CM and EM; CD8+ ones lay in EMRA. Day 37-peaking second-wave clones had unconfirmed SARS-CoV-2 specificity.

With regard to this clonotype: Antigen: not known.

Germline loops: CDR1 MNHEY, CDR2 SVGEGT. V shed 6 bases and J 7 bases; nucleotides not matched to a gene: 7. The CDR3 is 13 amino acids. Amplification by 5'RACE using constant-segment primers produced TCR alpha and TCR beta cDNA libraries that carried sample barcodes and UMIs. TCRdb passed the 5' RACE reads through MiXCR, listing each CDR3 protein once. This table has hundreds of thousands of distinct CDR3 sequences, less than 25% appearing once. V is TRBV6-2 or TRBV6-3 and J is TRBJ1-2; 8 nucleotides align to TRBD1. This receptor was taken from an adult woman who had mild COVID-19 (a few samples of this study predate the infection). Cell type and time point are not known. Sequenced input: PBMCs or a T cell subset sorted from them (not recorded which). The DNA of the CDR3 is TGTGCCAGCAGGGGGACAGGATCGCCTGGCTACACCTTC. Residues: CASRGTGSPGYTF.